This passage covers 8 T cell receptor beta chains from one sample sequenced in a study of T cell changes during pregnancy in multiple sclerosis. Data came from immunoSEQ multiplex PCR; TCRdb stores just in-frame clones and leaves some out. Of tens of thousands of clones listed, nearly 95% are singletons. Specimen: peripheral blood, collected in the third trimester of pregnancy. The receptors stem from a female donor with multiple sclerosis, enrolled in a pregnancy study.

The chain combines TRBV6-5 with TRBJ1-2; 10 bases fit TRBD1. Germline V gene sequence: CDR1 MNHEY, CDR2 SVGAGI. V shed 6 bases and J 14 bases; nucleotides not matched to a gene: 6. There are 11 residues in the CDR3. The CDR3 DNA reads as TGTGCCAGCAGCCGGGGACAGGGGAAGACCTTC. It yields the protein CASSRGQGKTF.

This chain links TRBV9 with TRBJ1-5; 7 bases are a match to TRBD1. The CDR3 loop spans 15 amino acids. Looked up from germline, CDR1 is SGDLS and CDR2 is YYNGEE. Trimming took 4 bases from V and 4 from J; bases not matched to a gene: 8. CDR3 in amino acids: CASSPGDRVNQPQHF. The CDR3 DNA reads TGTGCCAGCAGCCCCGGCGACAGGGTTAATCAGCCCCAGCATTTT. Full variable domain (rest looked up from reference TRBV9 and TRBJ1-5): DSGVTQTPKHLITATGQRVTLRCSPRSGDLSVYWYQQSLDQGLQFLIQYYNGEERAKGNILERFSAQQFPDLHSELNLSSLELGDSALYFCASSPGDRVNQPQHFGDGTRLSIL.

The chain combines TRBV9 with TRBJ2-1; 8 bases line up with TRBD1. V gave up 3 bases and J gave up 1 base; unmatched junction bases: 3. The CDR3 is made up of 15 amino acids. The germline V gene encodes CDR1 SGDLS and CDR2 YYNGEE. The CDR3 protein is CASSARTGSYNEQFF. The CDR3 nucleotides are TGTGCCAGCAGCGCGAGGACAGGGTCCTACAATGAGCAGTTCTTC.

The chain employs TRBV19 and TRBJ2-2; 7 bases are shared with TRBD2. Germline V gives CDR1 LNHDA, CDR2 SQIVND (reference sequence). V trimming: 7 bases; J trimming: 7 bases; junction bases outside the gene matches: 15. The CDR3 contains 16 residues. The CDR3 region is CASTIYGRFVDGELFF. The CDR3 DNA sequence: TGTGCCAGTACCATATACGGGAGGTTTGTGGACGGGGAGCTGTTTTTT.

The rearrangement links TRBV16 to TRBJ2-1; a weak D match, TRBD2 (5 bases). This CDR3 has 13 amino acids. Trimming removed 4 bases at V and 6 bases at J, with 10 bases between. Germline lookup yields CDR1 KGHSY and CDR2 FQNENV. The CDR3 region has the DNA TGTGCCAGCAGCCGTGGACTCTTCAATGAGCAGTTCTTC. It yields the protein CASSRGLFNEQFF.

The chain uses TRBV7-8 and TRBJ2-7, with 7 bases identical to TRBD2. J lost 4 bases, V lost 5 bases, and 8 bases had no gene match. Looked up from germline, CDR1 is SGHVS and CDR2 is FQNEAQ. The length of the CDR3 is 14 residues. The CDR3 loop is CASSMSGITYEQYF. The CDR3 DNA reads as TGTGCCAGCAGCATGAGCGGGATTACTTACGAGCAGTACTTC.

In its sample, this clone was seen once. The V call is TRBV5-5, the J call TRBJ2-5, with 9 bases aligning to TRBD2. Unmatched junction bases numbered 3, after V lost 5 bases and J lost 4 bases. The CDR3 length is 13 residues. The germline V gene has CDR1 SGHKS and CDR2 YYEKEE (reference sequence). The CDR3 DNA is TGTGCCAGCAGACAGACTAGCGGAGAGACCCAGTACTTC. This gives the protein CASRQTSGETQYF.

V usage is TRBV19 and J usage is TRBJ2-2; D is perhaps TRBD2 (5 bases). The CDR3 sequence is 17 residues long. Germline lookup yields CDR1 LNHDA and CDR2 SQIVND (reference sequence). The V end was cut by 0 bases, the J end by 3 bases, with 14 bases between. Written as DNA, the CDR3 is TGTGCCAGTAGTATAGACGATAGCGCCTATTACACCGGGGAGCTGTTTTTT. It translates to CASSIDDSAYYTGELFF. Drawing the rest from reference TRBV19 and TRBJ2-2, the complete variable domain is DGGITQSPKYLFRKEGQNVTLSCEQNLNHDAMYWYRQDPGQGLRLIYYSQIVNDFQKGDIAEGYSVSREKKESFPLTVTSAQKNPTAFYLCASSIDDSAYYTGELFFGEGSRLTVL.